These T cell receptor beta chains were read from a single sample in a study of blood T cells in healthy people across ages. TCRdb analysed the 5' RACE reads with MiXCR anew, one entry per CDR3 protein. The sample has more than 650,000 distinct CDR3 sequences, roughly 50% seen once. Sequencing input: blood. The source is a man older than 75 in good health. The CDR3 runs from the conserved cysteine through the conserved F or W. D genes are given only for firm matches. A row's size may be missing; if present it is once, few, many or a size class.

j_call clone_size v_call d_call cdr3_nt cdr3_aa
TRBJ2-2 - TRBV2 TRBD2 TGTGCCAGCTTAGCGGGAGAGTACACCGGGGAGCTGTTTTTT CASLAGEYTGELFF
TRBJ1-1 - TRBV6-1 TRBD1 TGTGCCAGCAATTTCTACAGGGGGCTGACTGAAGCTTTCTTT CASNFYRGLTEAFF
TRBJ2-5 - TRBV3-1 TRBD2 TGTGCCGGCAGCCAAGAGGTAGCGGGAGGAGAGACCCAGTACTTC CAGSQEVAGGETQYF
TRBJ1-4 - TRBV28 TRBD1 TGTGCCAGCAGTTCGGGACAGGGGGTAGAAACTAATGAAAAACTGTTTTTT CASSSGQGVETNEKLFF
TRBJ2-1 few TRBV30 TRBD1 TGTGCCTGGGATCAGGGGGTTGGGGAGCAGTTCTTC CAWDQGVGEQFF
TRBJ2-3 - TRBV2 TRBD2 TGTGCCAGCAGCGAAAGACTAGCGGGTAGCGGAGACGCGTATTTT CASSERLAGSGDAYF
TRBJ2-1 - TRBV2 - TGTGCCAGCAGGGAGGACTATAGATACAATGAGCAGTTCTTC CASREDYRYNEQFF
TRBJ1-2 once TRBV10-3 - TGTGCCATCAGTGAGAAATCCTATCAGGGCAACGGCTACACCTTC CAISEKSYQGNGYTF
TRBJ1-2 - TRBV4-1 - TGCGCCAGCAGCCAAGTCGCCAGGGGTCTAGACTATGGCTACACCTTC CASSQVARGLDYGYTF
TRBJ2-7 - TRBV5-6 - TGTGCCAGCAGCCGTCTTGGGGGAGGTGACTACGAGCAGTACTTC CASSRLGGGDYEQYF
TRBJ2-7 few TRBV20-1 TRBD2 TGCAGTGCTAGCCCCATGGGTAGCGGGAGCTCCTACGAGCAGTACTTC CSASPMGSGSSYEQYF
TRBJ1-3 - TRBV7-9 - TGTGCCAGCAGCTTCCCTAGACAGGCGGGCTCTGGAAACACCATATATTTT CASSFPRQAGSGNTIYF
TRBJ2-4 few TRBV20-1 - TGCAGTGCCCTCGGACTAGCCAAAAACATTCAGTACTTC CSALGLAKNIQYF
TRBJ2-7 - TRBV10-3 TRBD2 TGTGCCATCAGCCCACTAGCGGGAGTCTCCTACGAGCAGTACTTC CAISPLAGVSYEQYF
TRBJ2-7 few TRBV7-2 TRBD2 TGTGCCAGCAGCTTTGCGGGAGCCTACGAGCAGTACTTC CASSFAGAYEQYF
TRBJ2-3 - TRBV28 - TGTGCCAGCAGCCCCGGGGCCAGAAGAACGCAGTATTTT CASSPGARRTQYF
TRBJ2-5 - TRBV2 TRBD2 TGTGCCAGCAAGGGACTAGCGGGAGGAGGCCCAGAGACCCAGTACTTC CASKGLAGGGPETQYF
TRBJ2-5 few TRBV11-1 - TGTGCCAGCAGCTCGTGGACGGACTTCTTCTGGGAGCAGTACTTC CASSSWTDFFWEQYF
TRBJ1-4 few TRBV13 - TGTGCCAGCAGCCGGGGGGGCAGCCATAATGAAAAACTGTTTTTT CASSRGGSHNEKLFF
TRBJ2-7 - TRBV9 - TGTGCCAGCAGCCTTACACTAGGAGGGTACGAGCAGTACTTC CASSLTLGGYEQYF
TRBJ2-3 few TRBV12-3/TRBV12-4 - TGTGCCAGCAGCCTAACGGGAGAGAGGCATACGCAGTATTTT CASSLTGERHTQYF
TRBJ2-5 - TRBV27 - TGTGCCAGCAGTTTTCGGGAGAGGGGGACCCAGTACTTC CASSFRERGTQYF
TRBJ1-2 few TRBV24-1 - TGTGCCACCAGTGATAGGCAGGGAAACCGCTACACCTTC CATSDRQGNRYTF
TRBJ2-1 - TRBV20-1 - TGCAGTGCTAGAGGGACTCTACGGGGGTACAATGAGCAGTTCTTC CSARGTLRGYNEQFF
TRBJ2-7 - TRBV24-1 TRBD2 TGTGCCACCAGTGATCCTTCTACTAACGGGAGGGCCAATGAGCAGTACTTC CATSDPSTNGRANEQYF
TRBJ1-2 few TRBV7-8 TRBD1 TGTGCCAGCAGCTGGGACAGGATTGGCTACACCTTC CASSWDRIGYTF
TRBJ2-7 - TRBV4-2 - TGTGCCAGCAGTCGGCTGGGGCAGTTCCTCCACGAGCAGTACTTC CASSRLGQFLHEQYF
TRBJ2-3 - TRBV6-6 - TGTGCCAGCAGTTACGCTAGCGACCCGGCGGATACGCAGTATTTT CASSYASDPADTQYF
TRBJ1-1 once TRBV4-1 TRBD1 TGCGCCAGCAGCCTAGACAGGGGGCCGGTTGAAGCTTTCTTT CASSLDRGPVEAFF
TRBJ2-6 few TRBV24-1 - TGTGCCACCGGAGGTGGGACGGACCTCTCTGGGGCCAACGTCCTGACTTTC CATGGGTDLSGANVLTF
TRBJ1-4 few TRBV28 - TGTGCTACCTGGTCTGGAAAACTGTTTTTT CATWSGKLFF
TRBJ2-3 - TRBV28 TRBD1 TGTGCCAGCACGCCAGGGGGCGCGTCGGGCAACACAGATACGCAGTATTTT CASTPGGASGNTDTQYF
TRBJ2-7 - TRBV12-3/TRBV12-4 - TGTGCCAGCAGCAGTATAGGGACATCCATTCGCGGTCCCTACTACGAGCAGTACTTC CASSSIGTSIRGPYYEQYF